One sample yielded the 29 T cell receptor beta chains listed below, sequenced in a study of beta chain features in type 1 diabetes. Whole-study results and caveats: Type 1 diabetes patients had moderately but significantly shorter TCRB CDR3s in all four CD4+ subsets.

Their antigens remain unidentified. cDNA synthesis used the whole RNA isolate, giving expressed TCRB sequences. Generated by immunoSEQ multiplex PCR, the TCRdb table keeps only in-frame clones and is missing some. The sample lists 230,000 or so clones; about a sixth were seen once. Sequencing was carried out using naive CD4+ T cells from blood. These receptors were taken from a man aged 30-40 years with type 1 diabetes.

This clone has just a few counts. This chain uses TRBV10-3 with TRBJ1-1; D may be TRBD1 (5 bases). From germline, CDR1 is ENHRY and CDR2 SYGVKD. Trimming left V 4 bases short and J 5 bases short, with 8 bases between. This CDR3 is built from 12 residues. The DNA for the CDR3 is TGTGCCATCAGTGGGGAGGGGACTGAAGCTTTCTTT. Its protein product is CAISGEGTEAFF.

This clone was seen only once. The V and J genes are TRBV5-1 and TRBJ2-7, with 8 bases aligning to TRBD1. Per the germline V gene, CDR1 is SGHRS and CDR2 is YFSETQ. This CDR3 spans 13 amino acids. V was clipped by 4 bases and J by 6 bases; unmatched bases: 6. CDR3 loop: CASSLGQAAEQYF. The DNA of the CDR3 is TGCGCCAGCAGCCTGGGACAGGCGGCCGAGCAGTACTTC.

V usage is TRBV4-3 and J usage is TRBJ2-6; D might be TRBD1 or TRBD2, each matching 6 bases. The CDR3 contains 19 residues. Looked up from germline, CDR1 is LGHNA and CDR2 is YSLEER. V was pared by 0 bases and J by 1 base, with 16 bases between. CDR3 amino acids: CASSQEWTGARSGANVLTF. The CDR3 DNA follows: TGCGCCAGCAGCCAAGAATGGACGGGGGCCCGATCTGGGGCCAACGTCCTGACTTTC.

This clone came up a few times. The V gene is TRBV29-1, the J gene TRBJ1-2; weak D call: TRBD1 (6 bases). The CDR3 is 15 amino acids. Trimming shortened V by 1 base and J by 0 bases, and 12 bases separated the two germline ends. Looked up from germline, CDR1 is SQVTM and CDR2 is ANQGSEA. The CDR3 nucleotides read TGCAGCGTTGAAGGGTGGAGACAGGCTAACTATGGCTACACCTTC. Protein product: CSVEGWRQANYGYTF.

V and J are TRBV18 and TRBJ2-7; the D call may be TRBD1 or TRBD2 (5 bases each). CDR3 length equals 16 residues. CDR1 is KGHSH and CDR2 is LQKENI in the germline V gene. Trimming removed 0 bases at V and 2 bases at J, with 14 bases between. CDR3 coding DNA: TGTGCCAGCTCACCACCGATCGGGACGGATGCCTACGAGCAGTACTTC. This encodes CASSPPIGTDAYEQYF.

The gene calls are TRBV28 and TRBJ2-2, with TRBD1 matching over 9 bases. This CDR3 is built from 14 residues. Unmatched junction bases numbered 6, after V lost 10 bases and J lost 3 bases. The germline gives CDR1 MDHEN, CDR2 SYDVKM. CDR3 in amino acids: CATHRGQYTGELFF. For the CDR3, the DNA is TGTGCCACCCACAGGGGGCAATACACCGGGGAGCTGTTTTTT. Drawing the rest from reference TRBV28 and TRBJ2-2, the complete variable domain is DVKVTQSSRYLVKRTGEKVFLECVQDMDHENMFWYRQDPGLGLRLIYFSYDVKMKEKGDIPEGYSVSREKKERFSLILESASTNQTSMYLCATHRGQYTGELFFGEGSRLTVL.

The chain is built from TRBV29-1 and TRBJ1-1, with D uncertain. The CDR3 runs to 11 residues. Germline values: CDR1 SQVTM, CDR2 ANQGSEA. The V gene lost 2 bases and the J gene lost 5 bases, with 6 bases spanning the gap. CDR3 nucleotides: TGCAGCGTTGAAATGGATACTGAAGCTTTCTTT. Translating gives CSVEMDTEAFF.

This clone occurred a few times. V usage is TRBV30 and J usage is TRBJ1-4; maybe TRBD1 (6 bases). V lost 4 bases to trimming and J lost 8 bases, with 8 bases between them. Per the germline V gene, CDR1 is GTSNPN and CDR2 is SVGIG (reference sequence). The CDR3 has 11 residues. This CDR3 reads CAWNRAEKLFF. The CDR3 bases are TGTGCCTGGAACAGGGCGGAAAAACTGTTTTTT.

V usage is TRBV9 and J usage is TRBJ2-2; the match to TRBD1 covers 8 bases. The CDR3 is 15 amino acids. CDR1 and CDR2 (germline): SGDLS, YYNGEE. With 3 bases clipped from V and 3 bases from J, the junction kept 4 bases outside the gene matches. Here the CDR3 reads CASSAWTGHTGELFF. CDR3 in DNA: TGTGCCAGCAGCGCCTGGACAGGGCACACCGGGGAGCTGTTTTTT.

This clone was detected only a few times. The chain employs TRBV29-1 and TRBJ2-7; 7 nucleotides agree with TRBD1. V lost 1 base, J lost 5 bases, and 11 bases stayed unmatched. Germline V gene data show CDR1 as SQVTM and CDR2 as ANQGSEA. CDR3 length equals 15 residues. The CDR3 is CSVEAQRQGIHEQYF. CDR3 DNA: TGCAGCGTTGAAGCCCAGAGACAGGGTATCCACGAGCAGTACTTC.

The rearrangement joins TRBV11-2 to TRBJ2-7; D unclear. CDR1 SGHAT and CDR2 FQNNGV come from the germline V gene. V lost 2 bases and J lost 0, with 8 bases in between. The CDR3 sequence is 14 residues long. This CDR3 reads CASSLLGISYEQYF. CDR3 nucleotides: TGTGCCAGCAGCTTATTAGGGATCTCCTACGAGCAGTACTTC.

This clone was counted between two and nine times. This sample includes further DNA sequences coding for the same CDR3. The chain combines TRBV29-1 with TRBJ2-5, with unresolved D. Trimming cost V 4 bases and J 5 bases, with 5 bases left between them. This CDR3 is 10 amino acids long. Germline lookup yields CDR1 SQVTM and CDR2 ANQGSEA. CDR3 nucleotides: TGCAGCGTTGGTACGGAGACCCAGTACTTC. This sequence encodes CSVGTETQYF.

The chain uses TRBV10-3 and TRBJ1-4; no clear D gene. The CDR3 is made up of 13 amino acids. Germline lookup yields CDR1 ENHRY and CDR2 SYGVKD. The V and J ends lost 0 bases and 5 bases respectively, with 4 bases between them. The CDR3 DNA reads TGTGCCATCAGTGAGTCAGGGAATGAAAAACTGTTTTTT. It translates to CAISESGNEKLFF.

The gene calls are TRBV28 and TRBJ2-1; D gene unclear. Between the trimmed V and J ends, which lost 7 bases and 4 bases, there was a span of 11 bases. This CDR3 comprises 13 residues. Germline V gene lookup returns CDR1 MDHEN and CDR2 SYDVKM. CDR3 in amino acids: CASISHWYNEQFF. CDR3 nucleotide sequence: TGTGCCAGCATCTCCCACTGGTACAATGAGCAGTTCTTC.

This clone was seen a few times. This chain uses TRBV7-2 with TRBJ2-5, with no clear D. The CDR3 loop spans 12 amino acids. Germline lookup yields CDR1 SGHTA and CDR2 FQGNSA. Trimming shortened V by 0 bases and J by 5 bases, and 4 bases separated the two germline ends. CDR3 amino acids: CASSLAWETQYF. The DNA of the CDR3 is TGTGCCAGCAGCTTAGCGTGGGAGACCCAGTACTTC. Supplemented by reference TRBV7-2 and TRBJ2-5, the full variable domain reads GAGVSQSPSNKVTEKGKDVELRCDPISGHTALYWYRQSLGQGLEFLIYFQGNSAPDKSGLPSDRFSAERTGGSVSTLTIQRTQQEDSAVYLCASSLAWETQYFGPGTRLLVL.

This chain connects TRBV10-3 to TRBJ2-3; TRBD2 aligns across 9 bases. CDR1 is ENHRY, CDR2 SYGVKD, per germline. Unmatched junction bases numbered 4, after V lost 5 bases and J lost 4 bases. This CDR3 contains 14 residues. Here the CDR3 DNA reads TGTGCCATCAGTCAGCGGGAGGAGGCAGATACGCAGTATTTT. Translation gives CAISQREEADTQYF.

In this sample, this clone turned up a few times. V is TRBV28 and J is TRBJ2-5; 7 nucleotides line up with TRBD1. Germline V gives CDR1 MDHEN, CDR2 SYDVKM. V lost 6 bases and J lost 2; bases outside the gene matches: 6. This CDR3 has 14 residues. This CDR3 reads CASSPGQTQETQYF. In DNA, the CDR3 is TGTGCCAGCAGCCCGGGACAGACACAAGAGACCCAGTACTTC.

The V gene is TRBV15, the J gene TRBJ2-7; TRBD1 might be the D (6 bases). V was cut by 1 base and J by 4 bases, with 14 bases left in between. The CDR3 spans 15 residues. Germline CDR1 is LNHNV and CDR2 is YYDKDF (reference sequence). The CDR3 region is CATSRAGDRQYEQYF. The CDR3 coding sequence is TGTGCCACCAGCAGAGCAGGGGACCGACAATACGAGCAGTACTTC.

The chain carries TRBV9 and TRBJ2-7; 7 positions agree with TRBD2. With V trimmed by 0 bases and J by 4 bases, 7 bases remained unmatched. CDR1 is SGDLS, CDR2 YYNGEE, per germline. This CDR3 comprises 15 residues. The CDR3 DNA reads TGTGCCAGCAGCGTAGCGGGGACTACCATTTACGAGCAGTACTTC. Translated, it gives CASSVAGTTIYEQYF.

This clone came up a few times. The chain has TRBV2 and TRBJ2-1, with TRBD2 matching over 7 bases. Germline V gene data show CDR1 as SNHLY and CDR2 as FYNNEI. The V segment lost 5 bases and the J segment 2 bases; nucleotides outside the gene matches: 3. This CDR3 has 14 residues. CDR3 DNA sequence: TGTGCCAGCAGTAGGCTAGCGGCCTACAATGAGCAGTTCTTC. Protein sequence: CASSRLAAYNEQFF.

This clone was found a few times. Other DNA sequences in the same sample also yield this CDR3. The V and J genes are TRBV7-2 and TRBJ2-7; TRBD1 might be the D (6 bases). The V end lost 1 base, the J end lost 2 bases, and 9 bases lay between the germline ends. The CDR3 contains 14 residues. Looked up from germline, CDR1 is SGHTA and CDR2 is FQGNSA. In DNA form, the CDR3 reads TGTGCCAGCAGCTTAGGGGGGCGGGCCTACGAGCAGTACTTC. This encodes CASSLGGRAYEQYF.

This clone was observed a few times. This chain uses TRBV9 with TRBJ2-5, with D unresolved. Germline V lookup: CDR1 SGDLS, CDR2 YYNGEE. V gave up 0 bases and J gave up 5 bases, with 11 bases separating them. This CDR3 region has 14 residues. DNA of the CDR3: TGTGCCAGCAGCGTAGCTACCGCGACGGAGACCCAGTACTTC. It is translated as CASSVATATETQYF.

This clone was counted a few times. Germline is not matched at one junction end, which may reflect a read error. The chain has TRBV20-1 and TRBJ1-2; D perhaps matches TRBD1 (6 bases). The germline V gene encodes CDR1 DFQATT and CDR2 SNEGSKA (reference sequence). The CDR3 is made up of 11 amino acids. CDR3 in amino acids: CSARVGDTSAF. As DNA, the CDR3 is TGCAGTGCTAGAGTGGGGGACACCTCAGCCTTC.

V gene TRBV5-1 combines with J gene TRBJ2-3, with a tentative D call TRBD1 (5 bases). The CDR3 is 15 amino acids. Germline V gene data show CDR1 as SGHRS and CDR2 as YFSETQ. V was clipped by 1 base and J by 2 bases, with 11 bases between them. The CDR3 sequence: CASSLNAGFTDTQYF. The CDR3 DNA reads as TGCGCCAGCAGCTTGAACGCAGGGTTCACAGATACGCAGTATTTT.

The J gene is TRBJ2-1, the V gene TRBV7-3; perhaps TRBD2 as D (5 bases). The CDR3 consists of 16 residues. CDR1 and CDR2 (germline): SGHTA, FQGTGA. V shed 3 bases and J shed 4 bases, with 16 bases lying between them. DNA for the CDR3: TGTGCCAGCAGCTTCGGTGGGAGCGAGACATACAATGAGCAGTTCTTC. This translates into CASSFGGSETYNEQFF.

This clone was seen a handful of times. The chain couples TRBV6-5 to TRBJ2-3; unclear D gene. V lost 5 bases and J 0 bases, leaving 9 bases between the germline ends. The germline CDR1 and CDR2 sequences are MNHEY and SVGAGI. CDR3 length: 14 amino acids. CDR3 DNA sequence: TGTGCCAGCAGTAATAGAGTGAGCACAGATACGCAGTATTTT. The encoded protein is CASSNRVSTDTQYF.

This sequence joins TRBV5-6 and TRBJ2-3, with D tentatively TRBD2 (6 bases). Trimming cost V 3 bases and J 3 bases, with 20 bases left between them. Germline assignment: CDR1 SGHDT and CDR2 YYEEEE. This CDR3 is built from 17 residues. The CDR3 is CASSYFPLAGTTDTQYF. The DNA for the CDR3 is TGTGCCAGCAGCTACTTTCCCCTGGCGGGAACGACAGATACGCAGTATTTT.

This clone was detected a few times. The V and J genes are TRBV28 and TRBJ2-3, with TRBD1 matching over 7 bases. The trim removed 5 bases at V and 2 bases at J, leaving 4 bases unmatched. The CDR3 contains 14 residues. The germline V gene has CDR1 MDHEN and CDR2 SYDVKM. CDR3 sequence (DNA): TGTGCCAGCAGTGACAGGGCCCTCACAGATACGCAGTATTTT. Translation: CASSDRALTDTQYF.

The CDR3, as DNA: TGTGCCAGCAGTGAGTGGGACAGGGCTGAGACCCAGTACTTC. Protein sequence: CASSEWDRAETQYF. The chain couples TRBV25-1 to TRBJ2-5, with 9 bases identical to TRBD1. Germline CDR1 is MGHDK and CDR2 is SYGVNS. The CDR3 is 14 residues long. With 3 bases clipped from V and 5 bases from J, the junction kept 4 bases outside the gene matches.